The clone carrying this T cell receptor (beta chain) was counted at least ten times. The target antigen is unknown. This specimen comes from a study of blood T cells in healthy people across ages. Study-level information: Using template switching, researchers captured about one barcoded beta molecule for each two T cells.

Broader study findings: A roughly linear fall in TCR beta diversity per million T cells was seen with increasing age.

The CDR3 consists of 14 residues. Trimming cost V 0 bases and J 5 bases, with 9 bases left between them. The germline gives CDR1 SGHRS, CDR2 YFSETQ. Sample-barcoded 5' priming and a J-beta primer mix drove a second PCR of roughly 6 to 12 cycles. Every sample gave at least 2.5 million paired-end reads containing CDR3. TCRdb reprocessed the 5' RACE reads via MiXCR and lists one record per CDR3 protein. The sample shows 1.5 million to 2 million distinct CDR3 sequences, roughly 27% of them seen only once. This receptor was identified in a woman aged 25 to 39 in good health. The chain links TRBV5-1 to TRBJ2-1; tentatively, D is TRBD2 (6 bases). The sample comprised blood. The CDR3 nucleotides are TGCGCCAGCAGCTTGGGGGGACTTGACAATGAGCAGTTCTTC. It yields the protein CASSLGGLDNEQFF.